This T cell receptor (beta chain) was sequenced in a study of blood T cells in healthy people across ages. Deletions cut 8 bases from V and 2 bases from J, with 11 bases between. The CDR3 extends over 13 amino acids. Germline-derived CDR1 and CDR2 are SGHTA and FQGNSA. This clonotype was observed many times. A J-beta primer mix and a sample-barcoded 5' primer were used in a second PCR of about 7 to 12 cycles. TCRdb reprocessed the 5' RACE reads via MiXCR and lists one record per CDR3 protein. The sample contains approximately 810,000 distinct CDR3 sequences, around 28% of which appear only once. Sequences were obtained from blood. This receptor was identified in a woman older than 75 in good health. The V call is TRBV7-2, the J call TRBJ2-3; D unresolved. The CDR3 loop is CASEGRITDTQYF. CDR3 nucleotides: TGTGCCAGCGAAGGACGGATCACAGATACGCAGTATTTT. Filled out from reference TRBV7-2 and TRBJ2-3, the complete variable domain reads GAGVSQSPSNKVTEKGKDVELRCDPISGHTALYWYRQSLGQGLEFLIYFQGNSAPDKSGLPSDRFSAERTGGSVSTLTIQRTQQEDSAVYLCASEGRITDTQYFGPGTRLTVL.